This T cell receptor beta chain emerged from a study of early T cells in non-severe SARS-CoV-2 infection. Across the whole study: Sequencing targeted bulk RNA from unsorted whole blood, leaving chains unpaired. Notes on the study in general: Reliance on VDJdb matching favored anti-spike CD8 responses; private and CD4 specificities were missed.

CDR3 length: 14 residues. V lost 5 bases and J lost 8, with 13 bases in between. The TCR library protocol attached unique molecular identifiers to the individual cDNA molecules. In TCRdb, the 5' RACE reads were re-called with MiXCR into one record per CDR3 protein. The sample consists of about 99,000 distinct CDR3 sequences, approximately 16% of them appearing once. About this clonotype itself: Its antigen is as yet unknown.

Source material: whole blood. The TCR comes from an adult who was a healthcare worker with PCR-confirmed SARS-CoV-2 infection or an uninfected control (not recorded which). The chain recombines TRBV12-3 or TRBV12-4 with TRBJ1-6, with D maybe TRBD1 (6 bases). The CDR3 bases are TGTGCCAGCAGTCTGGCAGGGGTGGATTCACCCCTCCACTTT. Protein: CASSLAGVDSPLHF.